Following are 14 T cell receptor beta chains from one sample sequenced in a study of blood T cell repertoires in COVID-19. Method: immunoSEQ multiplex PCR; TCRdb's copy keeps in-frame clones and lacks some. In the table there are around 72,000 clones, roughly 90% of which are singletons. Sequenced sample: peripheral blood. Receptor source: a woman in her fifties or sixties with acute or convalescent COVID-19.

The V and J genes are TRBV7-9 and TRBJ1-4; possibly TRBD1 for D (6 bases). From germline, CDR1 is SEHNR and CDR2 FQNEAQ (reference sequence). This CDR3 is built from 14 residues. The V end lost 2 bases, the J end lost 8 bases, and 12 bases lay between the germline ends. The CDR3 loop reads CASSLSQGGEKLFF. The CDR3 DNA reads TGTGCCAGCAGCTTATCACAGGGAGGGGAAAAACTGTTTTTT.

The chain combines TRBV5-5 with TRBJ1-4, with D perhaps matching TRBD1 (6 bases). This CDR3 is built from 15 residues. V was shortened by 3 bases and J by 8 bases, with 17 bases between the two germline ends. Per germline, CDR1 SGHKS and CDR2 YYEKEE (reference sequence). The CDR3 region has the DNA TGTGCCAGCAGCTCTCAACTAGAGACAGGCGAAAAACTGTTTTTT. Its translation is CASSSQLETGEKLFF.

The chain carries TRBV6-5 and TRBJ1-3, with D unclear. V was clipped by 6 bases and J by 8 bases, with 8 bases between them. Germline V gene lookup returns CDR1 MNHEY and CDR2 SVGAGI. CDR3 length: 11 amino acids. The CDR3 spells CASRNSYTIYF. The CDR3 nucleotides are TGTGCCAGCAGGAATAGTTACACCATATATTTT.

The rearrangement links TRBV6-5 to TRBJ1-1; D remains unclear. The V end was cut by 4 bases, the J end by 7 bases, with 16 bases between. Germline loops: CDR1 MNHEY, CDR2 SVGAGI. CDR3 length: 14 residues. The CDR3 spells CASSSLLKRSEAFF. The CDR3 nucleotides read TGTGCCAGCAGTTCCCTCCTAAAACGTAGTGAAGCTTTCTTT.

The chain uses TRBV5-6 and TRBJ1-1; TRBD1 matches 7 bases. The CDR3 has 14 residues. Germline V lookup: CDR1 SGHDT, CDR2 YYEEEE. Unmatched junction bases numbered 5, after V lost 0 bases and J lost 6 bases. In nucleotides, the CDR3 is TGTGCCAGCAGCTTGGATCGACAGGGCCCTGAAGCTTTCTTT. This gives the protein CASSLDRQGPEAFF.

The rearrangement uses TRBV6-6 and TRBJ1-1, with D possibly matching TRBD1 (6 bases). Trimming removed 6 bases at V and 5 bases at J, with 16 bases between. There are 14 residues in the CDR3. Germline CDR1 reads MNHNY; CDR2 reads SVGAGI (reference sequence). CDR3 DNA sequence: TGTGCCAGCAGGGGGGAGGGAGGGGGTACTGAAGCTTTCTTT. It yields the protein CASRGEGGGTEAFF.

The chain combines TRBV24-1 with TRBJ2-3, with 11 bases identical to TRBD2. This CDR3 is 16 amino acids long. Trimming at V came to 2 bases and at J to 3 bases, leaving 3 bases not matched to a gene. CDR1 and CDR2 (germline): KGHDR, SFDVKD. The CDR3, as DNA: TGTGCCACCAGTGATTGGGCTAGCGGGAGGACAGATACGCAGTATTTT. Its protein product is CATSDWASGRTDTQYF.

The DNA for the CDR3 is TGCAGCTTTCGACAGGTGATTATGAACACTGAAGCTTTCTTT. Translated, it gives CSFRQVIMNTEAFF. The chain uses TRBV29-1 and TRBJ1-1; a possible D gene is TRBD1 (6 bases). The CDR3 runs 14 residues. Germline V gene data show CDR1 as SQVTM and CDR2 as ANQGSEA. V was trimmed by 8 bases and J by 0 bases, leaving 16 bases between them.

The chain has TRBV19 and TRBJ2-3, with 11 bases aligning to TRBD2. The ends lost 5 bases at V and 5 bases at J; junction bases unmatched: 9. The CDR3 runs to 16 residues. Germline V gene lookup returns CDR1 LNHDA and CDR2 SQIVND (reference sequence). The CDR3 loop is CASSSGTSGTGDTQYF. CDR3 nucleotide sequence: TGTGCCAGTAGTTCCGGGACTAGCGGAACGGGAGATACGCAGTATTTT.

J is TRBJ1-4 and V is TRBV28; maybe TRBD1 (5 bases). The CDR3 covers 14 residues. Germline CDR1 MDHEN, CDR2 SYDVKM. Between the trimmed V and J ends, which lost 7 bases and 7 bases, there was a span of 16 bases. CDR3 sequence reads: CASNPQGAGEKLFF. The CDR3 DNA follows: TGTGCCAGCAACCCTCAAGGGGCTGGTGAAAAACTGTTTTTT. Together with reference TRBV28 and TRBJ1-4, the CDR3 gives the full variable domain: DVKVTQSSRYLVKRTGEKVFLECVQDMDHENMFWYRQDPGLGLRLIYFSYDVKMKEKGDIPEGYSVSREKKERFSLILESASTNQTSMYLCASNPQGAGEKLFFGSGTQLSVL.

The chain couples TRBV20-1 to TRBJ2-7; possibly TRBD1 for D (5 bases). The CDR3 length is 15 residues. Trimming left V 3 bases short and J 6 bases short, with 21 bases between. Germline-derived CDR1 and CDR2 are DFQATT and SNEGSKA (reference sequence). The DNA for the CDR3 is TGCAGTGCTAGTGGGCAGGGCTATTGGAATGGCGAGCAGTACTTC. The encoded protein is CSASGQGYWNGEQYF.

The chain uses TRBV2 and TRBJ1-3; 11 bases map to TRBD1. There are 15 residues in the CDR3. Germline V CDR1 and CDR2: SNHLY, FYNNEI. V was pared by 3 bases and J by 9 bases, with 7 bases of the junction left unmatched. CDR3 sequence: CASSDHGTGGTTIYF. In nucleotides, the CDR3 is TGTGCCAGCAGTGACCACGGGACAGGGGGTACCACCATATATTTT.

The V call is TRBV5-6, the J call TRBJ1-1; D is unclear. The CDR3 sequence is 16 residues long. In germline, CDR1 is SGHDT, CDR2 YYEEEE. With 4 bases removed from V and 0 bases from J, the gap between germline ends came to 16 bases. The CDR3 nucleotides are TGTGCCAGCAGCCCGACGGACTCTTTTATGAACACTGAAGCTTTCTTT. It encodes CASSPTDSFMNTEAFF.

V gene TRBV9 combines with J gene TRBJ2-3; tentatively, D is TRBD2 (6 bases). The V end lost 0 bases, the J end lost 0 bases, and 14 bases lay between the germline ends. Germline CDR1 SGDLS, CDR2 YYNGEE. The CDR3 is made up of 17 amino acids. This chain's CDR3 is CASSVGQFGGSTDTQYF. The CDR3, as DNA: TGTGCCAGCAGCGTAGGCCAGTTCGGGGGTAGCACAGATACGCAGTATTTT. The entire variable domain, with the rest obtained from reference TRBV9 and TRBJ2-3, is as follows: DSGVTQTPKHLITATGQRVTLRCSPRSGDLSVYWYQQSLDQGLQFLIQYYNGEERAKGNILERFSAQQFPDLHSELNLSSLELGDSALYFCASSVGQFGGSTDTQYFGPGTRLTVL.